This entry describes one T cell receptor beta chain. The sample originates from a study of OX40 agonist ivuxolimab in advanced cancers. CDR1 is SGHAT, CDR2 FQNNGV, per germline. This CDR3 comprises 13 residues. V was cut by 5 bases and J by 8 bases, with 13 bases left in between. TCRdb keeps only in-frame clones here, not all; method: immunoSEQ multiplex PCR. The table has about 90,000 clones, approximately 91% seen once. The TCR comes from an adult with an advanced solid tumor such as melanoma, head and neck, liver or kidney cancer. Material: CD4+ or CD8+ T cells sorted from blood, obtained in a trial of the OX40 agonist ivuxolimab. V is TRBV11-2 and J is TRBJ2-1, with D maybe TRBD2 (6 bases). The CDR3 sequence is CASSTGREYEQFF. CDR3 in DNA: TGTGCCAGCAGCACAGGACGGGAGTATGAGCAGTTCTTC. The variable domain in full, completed from reference TRBV11-2 and TRBJ2-1, reads EAGVAQSPRYKIIEKRQSVAFWCNPISGHATLYWYQQILGQGPKLLIQFQNNGVVDDSQLPKDRFSAERLKGVDSTLKIQPAKLEDSAVYLCASSTGREYEQFFGPGTRLTVL.